This T cell receptor beta chain emerged from a study of CD8 T cells in ankylosing spondylitis. Study results and caveats: What seemed typical of ankylosing spondylitis blood was a TCR beta motif built from fewer than ten highly homologous variants.

This clonotype was picked up a small number of times. The antigen is not known. A single record per CDR3 protein comes from TCRdb applying MiXCR to the 5' RACE reads. Of about 840,000 distinct CDR3 sequences detected, about 10% appear once; the ten largest clones hold approximately 0.46%. What was sequenced was blood, either unsorted or a sorted T cell fraction (not recorded which). The TCR originated in a male donor with ankylosing spondylitis.

CDR3 loop: CASASMGRVAFF. In DNA, the CDR3 is TGTGCCAGCGCTTCGATGGGTCGGGTAGCTTTCTTT. This sequence joins TRBV13 and TRBJ1-1; D is ambiguous. The CDR3 length is 12 residues. Germline V lookup: CDR1 PRHDT, CDR2 FYEKMQ (reference sequence). V lost 8 bases to trimming and J lost 10 bases, with 17 bases between them.